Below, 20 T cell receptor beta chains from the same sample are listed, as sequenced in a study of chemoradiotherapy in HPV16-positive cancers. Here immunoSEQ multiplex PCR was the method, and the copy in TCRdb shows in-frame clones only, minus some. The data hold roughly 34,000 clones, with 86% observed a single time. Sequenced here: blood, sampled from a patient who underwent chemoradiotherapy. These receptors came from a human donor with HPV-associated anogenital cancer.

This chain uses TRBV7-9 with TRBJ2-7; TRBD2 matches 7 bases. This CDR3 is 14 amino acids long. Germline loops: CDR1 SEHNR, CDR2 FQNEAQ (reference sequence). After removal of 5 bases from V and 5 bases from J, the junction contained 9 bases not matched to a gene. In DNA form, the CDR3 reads TGTGCCAGCAGCACCCCAGCGGGGACCAACGAGCAGTACTTC. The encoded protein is CASSTPAGTNEQYF.

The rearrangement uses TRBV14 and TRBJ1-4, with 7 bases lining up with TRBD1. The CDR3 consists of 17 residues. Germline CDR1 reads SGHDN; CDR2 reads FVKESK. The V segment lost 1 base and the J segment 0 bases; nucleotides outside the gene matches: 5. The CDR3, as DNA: TGTGCCAGCAGCCAAGGCCGACAGGGAGCAACTAATGAAAAACTGTTTTTT. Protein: CASSQGRQGATNEKLFF.

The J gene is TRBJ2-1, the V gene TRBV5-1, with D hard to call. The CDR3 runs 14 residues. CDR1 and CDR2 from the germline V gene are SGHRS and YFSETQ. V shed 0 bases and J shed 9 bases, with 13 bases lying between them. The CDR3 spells CASSLAVGYTEQFF. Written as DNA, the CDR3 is TGCGCCAGCAGCTTGGCCGTGGGTTATACTGAGCAGTTCTTC.

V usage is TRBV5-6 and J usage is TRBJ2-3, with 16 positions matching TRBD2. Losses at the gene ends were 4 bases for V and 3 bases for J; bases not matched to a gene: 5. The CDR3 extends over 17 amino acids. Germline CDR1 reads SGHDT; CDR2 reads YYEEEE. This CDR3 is CASSRGTSGGGTDTQYF. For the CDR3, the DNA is TGTGCCAGCAGCCGCGGGACTAGCGGGGGGGGGACAGATACGCAGTATTTT.

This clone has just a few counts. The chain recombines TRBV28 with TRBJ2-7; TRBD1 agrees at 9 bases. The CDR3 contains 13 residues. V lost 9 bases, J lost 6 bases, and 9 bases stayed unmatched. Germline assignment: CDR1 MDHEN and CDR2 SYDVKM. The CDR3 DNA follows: TGTGCCAGTCTCCCCGGGACAGGGACCGAGCAGTACTTC. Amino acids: CASLPGTGTEQYF.

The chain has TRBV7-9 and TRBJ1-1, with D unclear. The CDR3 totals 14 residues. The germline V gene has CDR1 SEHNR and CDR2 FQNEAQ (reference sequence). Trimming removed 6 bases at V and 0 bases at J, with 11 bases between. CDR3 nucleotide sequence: TGTGCCAGCAGGCCTCGACGGGTGAACACTGAAGCTTTCTTT. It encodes CASRPRRVNTEAFF.

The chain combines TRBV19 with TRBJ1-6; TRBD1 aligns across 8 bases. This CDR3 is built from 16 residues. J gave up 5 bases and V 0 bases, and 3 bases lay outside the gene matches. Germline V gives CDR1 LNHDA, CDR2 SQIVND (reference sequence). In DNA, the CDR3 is TGTGCCAGTAGTATAGACAGGGGGCGGAATAATTCACCCCTCCACTTT. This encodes CASSIDRGRNNSPLHF.

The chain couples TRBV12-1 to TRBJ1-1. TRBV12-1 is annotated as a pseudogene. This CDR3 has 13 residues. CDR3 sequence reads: CASSFHGVAEAFF. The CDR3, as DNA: TGTGCCAGCAGCTTTCACGGGGTGGCTGAAGCTTTCTTT.

CDR3 residues: CASSRPRSGNTIYF. In DNA form, the CDR3 reads TGTGCCAGCAGCCGGCCACGCTCTGGAAACACCATATATTTT. The chain combines TRBV11-2 with TRBJ1-3; D remains ambiguous. The V end lost 5 bases, the J end lost 0 bases, and 8 bases lay between the germline ends. The CDR3 contains 14 residues. Germline lookup yields CDR1 SGHAT and CDR2 FQNNGV.

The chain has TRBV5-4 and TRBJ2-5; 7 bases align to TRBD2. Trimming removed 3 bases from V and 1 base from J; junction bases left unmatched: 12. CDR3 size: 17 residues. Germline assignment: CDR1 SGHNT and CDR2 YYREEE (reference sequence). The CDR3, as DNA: TGTGCCAGCAGCTCCTTATCCCTTGGGGGGGGCCAAGAGACCCAGTACTTC. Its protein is CASSSLSLGGGQETQYF.

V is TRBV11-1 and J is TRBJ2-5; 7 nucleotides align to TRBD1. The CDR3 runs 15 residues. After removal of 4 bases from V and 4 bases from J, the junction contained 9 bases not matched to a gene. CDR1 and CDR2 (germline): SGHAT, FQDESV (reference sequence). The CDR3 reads CASSSIGQAGETQYF. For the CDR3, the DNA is TGTGCCAGCAGCTCCATTGGACAGGCAGGAGAGACCCAGTACTTC.

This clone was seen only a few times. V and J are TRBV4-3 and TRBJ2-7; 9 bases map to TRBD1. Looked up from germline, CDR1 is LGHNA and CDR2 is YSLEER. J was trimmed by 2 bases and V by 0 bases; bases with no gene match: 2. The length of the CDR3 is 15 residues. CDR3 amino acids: CASSQEGDRAYEQYF. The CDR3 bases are TGCGCCAGCAGCCAAGAGGGGGACAGGGCCTACGAGCAGTACTTC.

CDR3 protein: CASSLRQGDSGSPLHF. As DNA, the CDR3 is TGTGCCAGCTCACTTCGACAGGGGGATTCCGGATCACCCCTCCACTTT. This chain connects TRBV18 to TRBJ1-6, with 9 bases identical to TRBD1. This CDR3 comprises 16 residues. The V gene's germline CDR1 is KGHSH and CDR2 LQKENI. Unmatched junction bases numbered 11, after V lost 4 bases and J lost 10 bases.

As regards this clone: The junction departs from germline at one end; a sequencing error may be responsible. Here the CDR3 DNA reads TGTGCTAGCAGCCCCGGGACAGACTCTGGAAACACCATATATTTT. Encoded protein: CASSPGTDSGNTIYF. This chain links TRBV7-7 with TRBJ1-3; 7 bases are shared with TRBD1. CDR1 and CDR2 from the germline V gene are SSHAT and FNYEAQ (reference sequence). There are 15 residues in the CDR3.

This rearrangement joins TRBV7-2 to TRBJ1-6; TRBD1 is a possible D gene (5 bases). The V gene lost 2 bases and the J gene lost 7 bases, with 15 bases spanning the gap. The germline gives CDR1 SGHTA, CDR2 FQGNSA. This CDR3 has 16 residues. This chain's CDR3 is CASSLSLQAMNSPLHF. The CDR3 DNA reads TGTGCCAGCAGCTTATCCCTACAGGCGATGAATTCACCCCTCCACTTT. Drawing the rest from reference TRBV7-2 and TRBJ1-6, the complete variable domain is GAGVSQSPSNKVTEKGKDVELRCDPISGHTALYWYRQSLGQGLEFLIYFQGNSAPDKSGLPSDRFSAERTGGSVSTLTIQRTQQEDSAVYLCASSLSLQAMNSPLHFGNGTRLTVT.

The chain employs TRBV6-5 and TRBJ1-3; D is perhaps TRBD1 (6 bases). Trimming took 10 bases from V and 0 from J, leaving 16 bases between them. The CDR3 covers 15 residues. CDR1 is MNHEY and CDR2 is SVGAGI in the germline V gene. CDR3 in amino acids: CATQQGISSGNTIYF. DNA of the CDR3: TGTGCCACTCAGCAGGGGATTAGCTCTGGAAACACCATATATTTT.

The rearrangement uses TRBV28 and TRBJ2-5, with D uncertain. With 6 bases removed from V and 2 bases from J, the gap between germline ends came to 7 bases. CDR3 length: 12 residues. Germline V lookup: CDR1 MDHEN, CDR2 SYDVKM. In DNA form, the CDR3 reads TGTGCCAGCAGAATAAATCAAGAGACCCAGTACTTC. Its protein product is CASRINQETQYF.

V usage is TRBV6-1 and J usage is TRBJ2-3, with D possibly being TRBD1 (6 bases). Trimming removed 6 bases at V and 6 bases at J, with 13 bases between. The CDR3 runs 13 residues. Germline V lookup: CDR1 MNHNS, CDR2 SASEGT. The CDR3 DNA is TGTGCCAGCAGCACCACAGGGTGGGATACGCAGTATTTT. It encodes CASSTTGWDTQYF.

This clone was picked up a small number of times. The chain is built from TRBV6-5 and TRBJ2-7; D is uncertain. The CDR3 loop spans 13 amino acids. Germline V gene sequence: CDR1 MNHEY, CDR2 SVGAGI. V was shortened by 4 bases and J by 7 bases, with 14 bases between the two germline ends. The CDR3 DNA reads TGTGCCAGCAGTTCGGCTGCATTACGAGAGCAGTACTTC. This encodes CASSSAALREQYF.

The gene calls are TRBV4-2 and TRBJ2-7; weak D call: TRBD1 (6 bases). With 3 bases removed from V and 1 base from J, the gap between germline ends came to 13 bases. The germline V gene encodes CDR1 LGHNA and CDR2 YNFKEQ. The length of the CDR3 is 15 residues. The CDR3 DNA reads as TGTGCCAGCAGCCAGATAGAGGACAGTTCCTACGAGCAGTACTTC. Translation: CASSQIEDSSYEQYF.